This T cell receptor (beta chain) was retrieved from a study of CD8+ T cells in alopecia areata. Turning to the study itself: The drug, oral tofacitinib, was given to treated patients at 5 to 10 mg twice daily. Patients took tofacitinib for 6 to 18 months, followed by 6 drug-free months. Whole-study findings and limits: The study found higher clonality in lesional than normal scalp, especially in alopecia totalis/universalis. Against the mouse data, patients shared TCRs less clearly, possibly for HLA reasons.

Peripheral blood samples and lesional scalp punch biopsies were obtained from alopecia areata patients. The length of the CDR3 is 16 residues. The V gene lost 7 bases and the J gene lost 0 bases, with 17 bases spanning the gap. In germline, CDR1 is SEHNR, CDR2 FQNEAQ (reference sequence). This clone was detected a few times. Its specificity is not known. Reverse transcription of extracted RNA yielded cDNA, which provided the sequencing template. Libraries were prepared by immunoSEQ multiplex PCR; TCRdb keeps only in-frame clonotypes and omits some of them. This table holds approximately 13,000 clones, under 60% found once.

The source material was skin, sampled at week 0. This TCR came from a human donor with alopecia areata. The chain has TRBV7-9 and TRBJ2-3; the D gene is possibly TRBD2 (7 bases). As DNA, the CDR3 is TGTGCCAGCACCTCTGCGGGGGCCCTTAGCACAGATACGCAGTATTTT. Its protein is CASTSAGALSTDTQYF.